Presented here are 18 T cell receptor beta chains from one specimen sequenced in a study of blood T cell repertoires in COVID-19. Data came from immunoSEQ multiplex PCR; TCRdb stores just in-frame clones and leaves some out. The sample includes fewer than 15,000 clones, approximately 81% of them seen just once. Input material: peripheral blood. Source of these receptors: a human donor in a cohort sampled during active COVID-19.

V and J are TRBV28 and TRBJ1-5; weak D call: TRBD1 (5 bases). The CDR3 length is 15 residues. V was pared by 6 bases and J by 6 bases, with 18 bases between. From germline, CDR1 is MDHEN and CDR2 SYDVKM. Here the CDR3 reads CASSLQEVVSQPQHF. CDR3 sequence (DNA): TGTGCCAGCAGCCTACAGGAAGTCGTTAGTCAGCCCCAGCATTTT.

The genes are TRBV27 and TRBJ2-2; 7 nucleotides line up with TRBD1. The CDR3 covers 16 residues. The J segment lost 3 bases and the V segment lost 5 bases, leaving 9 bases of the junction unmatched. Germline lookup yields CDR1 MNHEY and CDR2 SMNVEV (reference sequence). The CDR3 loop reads CASSPRGGTYTGELFF. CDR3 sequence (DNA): TGTGCCAGCAGTCCCAGAGGGGGCACGTACACCGGGGAGCTGTTTTTT.

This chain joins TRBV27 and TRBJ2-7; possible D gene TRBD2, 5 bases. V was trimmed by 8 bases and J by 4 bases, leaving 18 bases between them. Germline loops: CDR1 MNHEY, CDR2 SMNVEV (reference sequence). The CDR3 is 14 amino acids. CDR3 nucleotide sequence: TGTGCCAGCTCTTTATATTTGGGAGATTACGAGCAGTACTTC. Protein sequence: CASSLYLGDYEQYF.

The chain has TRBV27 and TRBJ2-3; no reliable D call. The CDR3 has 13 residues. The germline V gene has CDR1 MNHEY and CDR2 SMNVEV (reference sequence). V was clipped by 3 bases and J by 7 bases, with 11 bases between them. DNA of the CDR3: TGTGCCAGCAGTTTCGGTACAGTGTATACGCAGTATTTT. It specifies CASSFGTVYTQYF.

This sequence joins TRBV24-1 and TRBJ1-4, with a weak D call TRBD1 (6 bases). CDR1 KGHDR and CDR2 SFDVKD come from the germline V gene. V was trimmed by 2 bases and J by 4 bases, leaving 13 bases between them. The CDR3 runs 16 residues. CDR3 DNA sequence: TGTGCCACCAGTGATTCCACGACAGGCCTTAATGAAAAACTGTTTTTT. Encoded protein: CATSDSTTGLNEKLFF.

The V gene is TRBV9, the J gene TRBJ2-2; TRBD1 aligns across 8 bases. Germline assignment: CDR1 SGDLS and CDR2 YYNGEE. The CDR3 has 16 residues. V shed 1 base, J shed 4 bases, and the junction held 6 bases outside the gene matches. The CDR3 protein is CASSVFQGAGTGELFF. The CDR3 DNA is TGTGCCAGCAGCGTATTCCAGGGGGCAGGCACCGGGGAGCTGTTTTTT.

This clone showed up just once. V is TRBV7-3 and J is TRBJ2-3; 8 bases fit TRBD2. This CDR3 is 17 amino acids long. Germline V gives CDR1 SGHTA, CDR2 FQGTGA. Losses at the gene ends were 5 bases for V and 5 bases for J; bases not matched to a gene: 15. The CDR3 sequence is CASSPDAPGGGIDTQYF. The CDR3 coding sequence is TGTGCCAGCAGCCCCGACGCTCCGGGAGGGGGGATAGATACGCAGTATTTT. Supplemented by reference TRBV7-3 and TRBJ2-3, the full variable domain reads GAGVSQTPSNKVTEKGKYVELRCDPISGHTALYWYRQSLGQGPEFLIYFQGTGAADDSGLPNDRFFAVRPEGSVSTLKIQRTERGDSAVYLCASSPDAPGGGIDTQYFGPGTRLTVL.

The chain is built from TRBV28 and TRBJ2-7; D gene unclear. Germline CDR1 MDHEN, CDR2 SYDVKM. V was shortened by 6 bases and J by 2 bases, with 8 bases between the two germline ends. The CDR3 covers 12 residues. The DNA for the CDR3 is TGTGCCAGCAGACTTGGAGCCTACGAGCAGTACTTC. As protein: CASRLGAYEQYF.

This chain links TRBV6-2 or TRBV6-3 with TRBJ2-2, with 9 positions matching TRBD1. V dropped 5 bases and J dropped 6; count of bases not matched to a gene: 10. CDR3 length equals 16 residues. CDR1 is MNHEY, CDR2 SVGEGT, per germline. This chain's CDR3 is CASSAIQGAMAGELFF. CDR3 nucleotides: TGTGCCAGCAGTGCCATACAGGGGGCAATGGCCGGGGAGCTGTTTTTT.

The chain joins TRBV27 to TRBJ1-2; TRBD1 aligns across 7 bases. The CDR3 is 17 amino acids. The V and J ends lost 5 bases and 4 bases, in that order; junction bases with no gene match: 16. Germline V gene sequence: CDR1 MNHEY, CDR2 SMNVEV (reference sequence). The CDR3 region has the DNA TGTGCCAGCAGTATCCGGGACAGTTACAAGGGAACCTATGGCTACACCTTC. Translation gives CASSIRDSYKGTYGYTF.

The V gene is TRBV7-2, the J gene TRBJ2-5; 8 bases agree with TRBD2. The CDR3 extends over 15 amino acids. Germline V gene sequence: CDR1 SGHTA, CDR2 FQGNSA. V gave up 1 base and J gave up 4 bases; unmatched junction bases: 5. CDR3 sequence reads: CASSLGRLAGETQYF. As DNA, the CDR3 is TGTGCCAGCAGCTTAGGTCGGCTAGCGGGAGAGACCCAGTACTTC.

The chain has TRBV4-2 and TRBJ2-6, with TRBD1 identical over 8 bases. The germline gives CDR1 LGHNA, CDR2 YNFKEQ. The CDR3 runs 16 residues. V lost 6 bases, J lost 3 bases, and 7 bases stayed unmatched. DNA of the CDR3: TGTGCCAGCAGTTACACAGGGGGAAGTGGGGCCAACGTCCTGACTTTC. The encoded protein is CASSYTGGSGANVLTF.

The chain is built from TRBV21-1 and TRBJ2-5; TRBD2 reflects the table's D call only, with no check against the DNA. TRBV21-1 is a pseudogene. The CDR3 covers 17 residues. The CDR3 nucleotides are TGTGCCAGCAGCAGCCCCGGCCCGCGGGGGCCTAGAGAGACCCAGTACTTC. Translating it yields CASSSPGPRGPRETQYF.

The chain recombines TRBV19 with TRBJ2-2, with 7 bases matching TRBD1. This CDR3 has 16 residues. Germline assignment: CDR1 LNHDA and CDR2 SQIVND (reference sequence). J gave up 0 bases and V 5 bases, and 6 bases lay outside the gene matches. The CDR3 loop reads CASSLRQGPNTGELFF. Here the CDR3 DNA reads TGTGCCAGTAGTCTACGACAGGGACCGAACACCGGGGAGCTGTTTTTT.

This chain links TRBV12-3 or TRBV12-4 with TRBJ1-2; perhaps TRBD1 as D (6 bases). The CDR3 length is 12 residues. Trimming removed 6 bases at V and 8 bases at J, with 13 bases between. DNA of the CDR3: TGTGCCAGCAGACACAGGGTATTCGGCTACACCTTC. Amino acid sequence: CASRHRVFGYTF.

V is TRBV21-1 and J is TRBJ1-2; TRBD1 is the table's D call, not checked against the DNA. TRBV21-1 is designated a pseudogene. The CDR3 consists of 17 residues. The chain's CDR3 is CASSPGLRRELNYGYTF. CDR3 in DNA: TGTGCCAGCAGCCCAGGTTTACGTCGCGAACTTAACTATGGCTACACCTTC.

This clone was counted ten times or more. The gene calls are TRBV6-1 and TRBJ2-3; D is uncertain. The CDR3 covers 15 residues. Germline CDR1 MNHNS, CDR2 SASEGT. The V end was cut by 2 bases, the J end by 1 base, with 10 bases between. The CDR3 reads CASSEPVEGTDTQYF. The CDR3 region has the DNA TGTGCCAGCAGTGAACCAGTAGAGGGCACAGATACGCAGTATTTT.

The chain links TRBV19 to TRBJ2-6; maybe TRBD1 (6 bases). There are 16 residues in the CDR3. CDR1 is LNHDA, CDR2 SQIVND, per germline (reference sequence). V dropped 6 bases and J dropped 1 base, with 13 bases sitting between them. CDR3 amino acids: CASSTAGASGANVLTF. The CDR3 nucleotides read TGTGCCAGTAGCACCGCAGGGGCATCTGGGGCCAACGTCCTGACTTTC. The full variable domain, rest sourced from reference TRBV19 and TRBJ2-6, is DGGITQSPKYLFRKEGQNVTLSCEQNLNHDAMYWYRQDPGQGLRLIYYSQIVNDFQKGDIAEGYSVSREKKESFPLTVTSAQKNPTAFYLCASSTAGASGANVLTFGAGSRLTVL.